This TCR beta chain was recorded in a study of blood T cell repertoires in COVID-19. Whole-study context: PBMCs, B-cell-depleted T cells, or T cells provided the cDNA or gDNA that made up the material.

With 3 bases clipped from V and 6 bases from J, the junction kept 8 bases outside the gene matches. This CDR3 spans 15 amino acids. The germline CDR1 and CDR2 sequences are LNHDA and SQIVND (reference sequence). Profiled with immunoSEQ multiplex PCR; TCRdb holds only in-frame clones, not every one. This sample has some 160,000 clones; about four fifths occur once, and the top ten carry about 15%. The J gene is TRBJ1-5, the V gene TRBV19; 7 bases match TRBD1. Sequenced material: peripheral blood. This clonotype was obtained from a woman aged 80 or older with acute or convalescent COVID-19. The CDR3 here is CASSISQGRSQPQHF. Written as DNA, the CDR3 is TGTGCCAGTAGTATTTCACAGGGGAGGAGTCAGCCCCAGCATTTT.